The clone carrying this T cell receptor (beta chain) showed up just a few times. This sample was included in a study of cytomegalovirus exposure and HLA in healthy donors. V gave up 1 base and J gave up 4 bases, with 14 bases separating them. The CDR3 is 15 amino acids. Germline lookup yields CDR1 GTSNPN and CDR2 SVGIG (reference sequence). The PCR ran on 60 Vbeta and 13 Jbeta primers. Here immunoSEQ multiplex PCR was the method, and the copy in TCRdb shows in-frame clones only, minus some. The sample comprises under 200,000 clones, just under 80% of which are singletons, and 2.5% to 4% rests with the top ten.

The sequencing sample was made of PBMCs. The sequence was collected from a woman between 45 and 60 years old in good health and CMV-seropositive. The chain combines TRBV30 with TRBJ1-5; D might be TRBD1 (6 bases). In nucleotides, the CDR3 is TGTGCCTGGAGTGCCCCGGGACACGAAAATCAGCCCCAGCATTTT. Translated: CAWSAPGHENQPQHF.